Shown below are 21 T cell receptor beta chains from a single sample sequenced in a study of preoperative IRX-2 immunotherapy in early breast cancer. Generated by immunoSEQ multiplex PCR, the TCRdb table keeps only in-frame clones and is missing some. The data hold 15,000 to 25,000 clones, with around four fifths observed a single time. The treatment was: preoperative locoregional IRX-2 cytokine immunotherapy. Material: lymph node tissue, obtained after IRX-2 immunotherapy. These receptors were obtained from a human donor with breast cancer.

The chain is built from TRBV11-3 and TRBJ2-5; TRBD2 agrees at 7 bases. V shed 3 bases, J shed 2 bases, and the junction held 15 bases outside the gene matches. The CDR3 has 18 residues. Germline CDR1 is SGHNT and CDR2 is YENEEA. CDR3 coding DNA: TGTGCCAGCAGCTTGCGGTCGATGGGCGGGAGTTTTCAAGAGACCCAGTACTTC. As protein: CASSLRSMGGSFQETQYF.

DNA of the CDR3: TGCGCCAGCAGCTTGGGCAGGGGGAGTAGTGCAGATACGCAGTATTTT. This codes for CASSLGRGSSADTQYF. V gene TRBV5-1 combines with J gene TRBJ2-3, with 7 bases that match TRBD1. Per the germline V gene, CDR1 is SGHRS and CDR2 is YFSETQ. The CDR3 loop spans 16 amino acids. With 0 bases clipped from V and 4 bases from J, the junction kept 8 bases outside the gene matches.

The chain links TRBV19 to TRBJ1-5; D ambiguous. This CDR3 has 13 residues. Trimming took off 8 bases at V and 0 bases at J, with 8 bases between the two ends. Germline values: CDR1 LNHDA, CDR2 SQIVND (reference sequence). For the CDR3, the DNA is TGTGCCAGTGCCGGAGATAGCAATCAGCCCCAGCATTTT. This sequence encodes CASAGDSNQPQHF.

The CDR3 coding sequence is TGTGCCAGCAGTCAAAGCGGGAGCACCGGGGAGCTGTTTTTT. It codes for CASSQSGSTGELFF. The J gene is TRBJ2-2, the V gene TRBV7-7; TRBD2 agrees at 8 bases. J was trimmed by 4 bases and V by 6 bases; bases with no gene match: 4. Germline V gene lookup returns CDR1 SSHAT and CDR2 FNYEAQ (reference sequence). The CDR3 runs to 14 residues.

The chain recombines TRBV29-1 with TRBJ2-3; TRBD2 agrees at 8 bases. The germline V gene has CDR1 SQVTM and CDR2 ANQGSEA. This CDR3 spans 14 amino acids. The V segment lost 6 bases and the J segment 3 bases; nucleotides outside the gene matches: 8. For the CDR3, the DNA is TGCAGCGTCGAAAGGGGACTAGGAACAGATACGCAGTATTTT. Its translation is CSVERGLGTDTQYF.

This clone was seen more than once but under ten times. This chain connects TRBV29-1 to TRBJ2-3; 7 bases fit TRBD2. This CDR3 is built from 14 residues. Germline V gene lookup returns CDR1 SQVTM and CDR2 ANQGSEA. The V segment lost 3 bases and the J segment 0 bases; nucleotides outside the gene matches: 3. The CDR3 region has the DNA TGCAGCGTTGACACGCGGGGGAGCACAGATACGCAGTATTTT. The encoded protein is CSVDTRGSTDTQYF.

As to this clone: The junction differs from germline at one of its ends, possibly a read error. The chain recombines TRBV18 with TRBJ1-2; D is perhaps TRBD1 (5 bases). CDR1 KGHSH and CDR2 LQKENI come from the germline V gene. The CDR3 has 13 amino acids. In nucleotides, the CDR3 is TGTGCCAGCTCACGGGGCCAGACCGAGGAGTTGCCCTTC. Translation gives CASSRGQTEELPF.

In the case of this clone: Mismatch with germline at one junction end may stem from a read error. V usage is TRBV6-7 and J usage is TRBJ2-3; 8 positions agree with TRBD1. TRBV6-7 is filed as an ORF, its function uncertain. The CDR3 covers 11 residues. The CDR3 reads CASSYSGQESF. In nucleotides, the CDR3 is TGTGCCAGCAGTTACTCGGGACAGGAATCTTTT.

This sequence joins TRBV6-8 and TRBJ2-7; maybe TRBD2 (6 bases). The CDR3 consists of 15 residues. Germline V gives CDR1 MNHGY, CDR2 SAAAGT. V shed 2 bases and J shed 0 bases, with 11 bases lying between them. The CDR3 DNA sequence: TGTGCCAGCAGTTACAGTGGGGGGTACTCCTACGAGCAGTACTTC. It encodes CASSYSGGYSYEQYF.

V usage is TRBV22-1 and J usage is TRBJ2-1; TRBD1, the D gene given by the table, was not confirmed from the DNA. TRBV22-1 is shown as a pseudogene. This CDR3 comprises 16 residues. DNA for the CDR3: TGTGCCAGCAGTTTACAAACAGGGCCCTCTCTCAATGAGCAGTTCTTC. This sequence encodes CASSLQTGPSLNEQFF.

The V call is TRBV30, the J call TRBJ2-5; D may be TRBD1 (5 bases). CDR1 is GTSNPN and CDR2 is SVGIG in the germline V gene (reference sequence). With 3 bases removed from V and 2 bases from J, the gap between germline ends came to 19 bases. The CDR3 has 16 residues. CDR3 protein: CAWSVGWGSRQETQYF. Written as DNA, the CDR3 is TGTGCCTGGAGCGTGGGCTGGGGCAGTCGGCAAGAGACCCAGTACTTC. The full variable domain, rest sourced from reference TRBV30 and TRBJ2-5, is SQTIHQWPATLVQPVGSPLSLECTVEGTSNPNLYWYRQAAGRGLQLLFYSVGIGQISSEVPQNLSASRPQDRQFILSSKKLLLSDSGFYLCAWSVGWGSRQETQYFGPGTRLLVL.

The chain employs TRBV11-3 and TRBJ2-3; D is undetermined. Germline CDR1 is SGHNT and CDR2 is YENEEA. The CDR3 is made up of 14 amino acids. The V end was cut by 0 bases, the J end by 9 bases, with 13 bases between. The CDR3 DNA reads as TGTGCCAGCAGCTTAGATCGGATAGAAGGAACGCAGTATTTT. Its translation is CASSLDRIEGTQYF.

The gene calls are TRBV7-6 and TRBJ2-7; D is possibly TRBD2 (6 bases). Per the germline V gene, CDR1 is SGHVS and CDR2 is FNYEAQ. The CDR3 totals 15 residues. V was clipped by 3 bases and J by 2 bases, with 14 bases between them. Here the CDR3 reads CASSLAGGGTYEQYF. The CDR3 DNA reads as TGTGCCAGCAGCTTGGCCGGGGGAGGAACCTACGAGCAGTACTTC.

This sequence joins TRBV5-1 and TRBJ2-1; 8 nucleotides agree with TRBD2. The CDR3 length is 15 residues. Germline V gene data show CDR1 as SGHRS and CDR2 as YFSETQ. Trimming removed 0 bases from V and 4 bases from J; junction bases left unmatched: 3. CDR3 nucleotides: TGCGCCAGCAGCTTGGAGGGACTAGGGTACAATGAGCAGTTCTTC. Protein sequence: CASSLEGLGYNEQFF.

The V gene is TRBV11-3, the J gene TRBJ2-7, with 7 bases fitting TRBD1. Germline loops: CDR1 SGHNT, CDR2 YENEEA. The trim removed 5 bases at V and 3 bases at J, leaving 7 bases unmatched. The length of the CDR3 is 14 residues. The DNA of the CDR3 is TGTGCCAGCAGCGTACAGGGGTACCGCTACGAGCAGTACTTC. Its protein is CASSVQGYRYEQYF.

In nucleotides, the CDR3 is TGCGCCAGCCCTCGCTGGGATGGACGGCCATCCGAAAAACTGTTTTTT. It is translated as CASPRWDGRPSEKLFF. V and J are TRBV5-1 and TRBJ1-4; D gene uncertain. The V end was cut by 7 bases, the J end by 8 bases, with 24 bases between. The CDR3 sequence is 16 residues long. The germline V gene has CDR1 SGHRS and CDR2 YFSETQ.

The rearrangement joins TRBV19 to TRBJ1-5; TRBD1 matches 7 bases. Losses at the gene ends were 5 bases for V and 3 bases for J; bases not matched to a gene: 10. CDR3 length: 16 amino acids. CDR1 is LNHDA, CDR2 SQIVND, per germline (reference sequence). Here the CDR3 DNA reads TGTGCCAGTAGTTCCAAGACAGGGTTAATCAATCAGCCCCAGCATTTT. Protein sequence: CASSSKTGLINQPQHF.

The gene calls are TRBV7-5 and TRBJ2-1; the DNA was not used to check the table's D call, TRBD2. TRBV7-5 is listed as a pseudogene. CDR3 length: 15 residues. CDR3 in DNA: TGTGCCAGCAGCCAAACGACTAGCGGGAGCCCGGAGCAGTTCTTC. The encoded protein is CASSQTTSGSPEQFF.

The chain employs TRBV29-1 and TRBJ2-2; 15 positions match TRBD2. V lost 7 bases to trimming and J lost 4 bases; unmatched junction nucleotides: 7. Germline V gene sequence: CDR1 SQVTM, CDR2 ANQGSEA. This CDR3 is built from 16 residues. The CDR3 region is CSAGLAGGPTTGELFF. The CDR3 DNA follows: TGCAGCGCCGGACTAGCGGGAGGGCCGACCACCGGGGAGCTGTTTTTT.

The CDR3 here is CAGAPGQGSSGSLYNEQFF. In DNA, the CDR3 is TGTGCCGGCGCCCCGGGACAGGGGTCTAGCGGGAGTTTGTACAATGAGCAGTTCTTC. The V and J genes are TRBV28 and TRBJ2-1, with D perhaps given as TRBD1 or TRBD2 (10 bases each). Germline loops: CDR1 MDHEN, CDR2 SYDVKM. V was clipped by 11 bases and J by 4 bases, with 33 bases between them. This CDR3 has 19 residues.

This rearrangement joins TRBV11-3 to TRBJ2-1, with no clear D. CDR1 SGHNT and CDR2 YENEEA come from the germline V gene. V was shortened by 2 bases and J by 6 bases, with 11 bases between the two germline ends. This CDR3 spans 14 amino acids. In DNA, the CDR3 is TGTGCCAGCAGCTTATTGGCAGGAGTCAATGAGCAGTTCTTC. This codes for CASSLLAGVNEQFF.